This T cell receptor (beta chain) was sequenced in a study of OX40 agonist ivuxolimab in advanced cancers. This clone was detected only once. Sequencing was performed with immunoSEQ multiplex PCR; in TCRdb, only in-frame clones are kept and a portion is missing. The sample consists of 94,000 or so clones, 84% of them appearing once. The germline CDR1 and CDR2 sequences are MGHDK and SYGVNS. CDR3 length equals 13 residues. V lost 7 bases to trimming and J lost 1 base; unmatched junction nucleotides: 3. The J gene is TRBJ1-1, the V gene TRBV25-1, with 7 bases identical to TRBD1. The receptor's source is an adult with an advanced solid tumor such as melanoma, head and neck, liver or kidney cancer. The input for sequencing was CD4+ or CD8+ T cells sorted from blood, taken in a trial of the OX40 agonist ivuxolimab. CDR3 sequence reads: CASTGTANTEAFF. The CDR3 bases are TGTGCCAGCACAGGGACAGCGAACACTGAAGCTTTCTTT.